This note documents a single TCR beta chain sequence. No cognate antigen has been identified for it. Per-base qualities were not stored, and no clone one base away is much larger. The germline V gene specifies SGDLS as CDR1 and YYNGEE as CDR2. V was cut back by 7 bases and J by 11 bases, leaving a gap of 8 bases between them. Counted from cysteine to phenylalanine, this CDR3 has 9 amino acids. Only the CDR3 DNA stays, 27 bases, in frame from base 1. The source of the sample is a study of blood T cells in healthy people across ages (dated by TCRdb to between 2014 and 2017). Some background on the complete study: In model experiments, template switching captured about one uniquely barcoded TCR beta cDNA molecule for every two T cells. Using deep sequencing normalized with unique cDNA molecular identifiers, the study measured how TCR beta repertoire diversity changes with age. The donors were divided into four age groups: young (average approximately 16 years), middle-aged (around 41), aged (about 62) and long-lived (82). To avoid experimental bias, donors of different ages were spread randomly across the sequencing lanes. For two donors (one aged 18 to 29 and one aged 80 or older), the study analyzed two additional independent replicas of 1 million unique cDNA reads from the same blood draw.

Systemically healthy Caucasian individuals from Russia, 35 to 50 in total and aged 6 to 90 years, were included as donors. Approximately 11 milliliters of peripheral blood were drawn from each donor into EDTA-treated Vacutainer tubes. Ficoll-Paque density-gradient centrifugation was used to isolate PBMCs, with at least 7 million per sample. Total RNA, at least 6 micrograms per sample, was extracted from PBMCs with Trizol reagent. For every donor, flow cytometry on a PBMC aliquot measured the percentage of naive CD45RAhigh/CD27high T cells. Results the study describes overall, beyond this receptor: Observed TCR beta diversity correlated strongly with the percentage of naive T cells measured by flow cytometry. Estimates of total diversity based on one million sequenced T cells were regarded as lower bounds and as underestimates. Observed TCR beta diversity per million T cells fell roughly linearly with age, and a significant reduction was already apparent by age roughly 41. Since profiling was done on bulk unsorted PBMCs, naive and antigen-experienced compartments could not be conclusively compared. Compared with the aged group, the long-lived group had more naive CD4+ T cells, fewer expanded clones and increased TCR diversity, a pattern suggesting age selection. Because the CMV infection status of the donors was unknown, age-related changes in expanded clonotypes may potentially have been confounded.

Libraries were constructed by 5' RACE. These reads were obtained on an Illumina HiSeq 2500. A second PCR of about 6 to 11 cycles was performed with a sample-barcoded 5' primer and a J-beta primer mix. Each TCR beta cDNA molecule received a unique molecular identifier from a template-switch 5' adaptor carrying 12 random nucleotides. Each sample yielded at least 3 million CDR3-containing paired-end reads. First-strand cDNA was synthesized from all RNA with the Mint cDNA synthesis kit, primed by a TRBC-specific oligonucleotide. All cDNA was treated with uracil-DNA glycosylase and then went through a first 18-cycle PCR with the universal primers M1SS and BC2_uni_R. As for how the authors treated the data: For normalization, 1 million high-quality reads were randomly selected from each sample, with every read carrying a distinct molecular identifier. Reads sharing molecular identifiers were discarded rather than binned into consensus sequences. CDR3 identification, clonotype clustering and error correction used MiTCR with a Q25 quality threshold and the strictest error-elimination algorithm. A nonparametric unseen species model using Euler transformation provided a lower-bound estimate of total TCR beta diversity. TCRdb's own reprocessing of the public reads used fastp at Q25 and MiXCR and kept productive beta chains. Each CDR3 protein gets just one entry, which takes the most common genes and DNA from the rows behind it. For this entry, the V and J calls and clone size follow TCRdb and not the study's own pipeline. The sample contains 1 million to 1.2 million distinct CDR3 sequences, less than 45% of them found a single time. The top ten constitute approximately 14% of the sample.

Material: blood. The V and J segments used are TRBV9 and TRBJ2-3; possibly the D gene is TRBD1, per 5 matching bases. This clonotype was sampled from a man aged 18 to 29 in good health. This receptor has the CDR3 CASGALQYF. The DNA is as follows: TGTGCCAGCGGGGCCTTGCAGTATTTT.